The clone carrying this T cell receptor beta chain came up many times. The antigen is unknown. Trimming removed 6 bases from V and 0 bases from J, with 6 bases in between. Germline-derived CDR1 and CDR2 are MNHEY and SVGAGI. The CDR3 is 13 amino acids. This entry is derived from a study of shared clonotypes between healthy human individuals. Findings and limits, study-wide: When compared with the clonotypes that were shared by all four sorted-subset donors, the non-shared clonotypes turned out to have lower generation probabilities. Genetic and exposure-history diversity was limited by the small donor number.

Produced via immunoSEQ multiplex PCR; TCRdb's table is partial and in-frame only. The data contain around 95,000 clones, 67% of them seen just once; the ten biggest clones take up 45% to 50%. The origin of this receptor is a man aged 30-40 years in good health. The sequenced material came from memory CD8+ T cells sorted from blood. The subset was: CD45RO+ cells pooled with CCR7-negative TemRA cells. The gene calls are TRBV6-5 and TRBJ1-5; D not resolved. CDR3 sequence: CASSPFSNQPQHF. Here the CDR3 DNA reads TGTGCCAGCAGCCCGTTTAGCAATCAGCCCCAGCATTTT.